The source of this T cell receptor beta chain is a study of radiotherapy plus CTLA-4 blockade in lung cancer. Study outcomes and limitations: Expansion of tumor-derived TCR clones was observed in blood after radiotherapy plus ipilimumab.

Comment on this clone: Its antigen remains unidentified.

Here immunoSEQ multiplex PCR was the method, and the copy in TCRdb shows in-frame clones only, minus some. The table lists roughly 40,000 clones, 60% to 80% of them singletons. Sequencing used peripheral blood, obtained from a patient treated with radiotherapy plus ipilimumab. The source is a human donor with non-small cell lung cancer that progressed on radiotherapy plus ipilimumab.

The DNA for the CDR3 is TGTGCCAGTAGTCCACAGGGGGGCAAAAACATTCAGTACTTC. Encoded protein: CASSPQGGKNIQYF. This rearrangement joins TRBV19 to TRBJ2-4; 8 positions match TRBD1. CDR1 and CDR2 from the germline V gene are LNHDA and SQIVND (reference sequence). V was pared by 5 bases and J by 3 bases, with 3 bases of the junction left unmatched. The CDR3 covers 14 residues.